These T cell receptor beta chains were read from a single sample in a study of identical twins. In TCRdb, the 5' RACE reads were re-called with MiXCR into one record per CDR3 protein. The profile shows some 760,000 distinct CDR3 sequences, over 15% of them singletons. These sequences were also reported in another study, on T cells expressing NK-cell markers.

The sample was PBMCs. The origin of the receptors is a woman younger than 30 in good health. The CDR3 runs from the conserved cysteine through the conserved F or W. The D gene is left open where the match is weak. Some rows mark clone size as missing; the rest say once, few, many or name a class of expanded clone.

J gene | D gene | V gene | clone size | CDR3 protein | CDR3 DNA
TRBJ2-5 | - | TRBV5-1 | once | CASRTAPRETQYF | TGCGCCAGCAGGACTGCACCTCGGGAGACCCAGTACTTC
TRBJ2-6 | - | TRBV6-5 | few | CASSYFRPWGSGANVLTF | TGTGCCAGCAGTTACTTTCGACCCTGGGGATCTGGGGCCAACGTCCTGACTTTC
TRBJ2-3 | - | TRBV6-4 | few | CASSDGGTATDTQYF | TGTGCCAGCAGTGATGGGGGGACAGCCACAGATACGCAGTATTTT
TRBJ1-2 | - | TRBV5-1 | few | CASSLTVGNYGYTF | TGCGCCAGCAGCCTGACCGTGGGTAACTATGGCTACACCTTC
TRBJ1-1 | - | TRBV4-2 | few | CASDETGGAEAFF | TGTGCCAGCGATGAGACGGGGGGCGCTGAAGCTTTCTTT
TRBJ2-5 | - | TRBV20-1 | many | CSAIPWPGIQETQYF | TGCAGTGCTATCCCTTGGCCGGGGATCCAAGAGACCCAGTACTTC
TRBJ2-4 | - | TRBV20-1 | few | CSARGGASSSLPPAGIQYF | TGCAGTGCTAGAGGAGGAGCTAGTTCCTCGCTCCCACCCGCGGGCATTCAGTACTTC
TRBJ1-1 | - | TRBV20-1 | - | CSAGRRGQPNTEAFF | TGCAGTGCCGGCAGGCGGGGGCAGCCGAACACTGAAGCTTTCTTT
TRBJ1-1 | TRBD1 | TRBV7-9 | - | CACSSQGARVEAFF | TGTGCCTGCAGCTCCCAGGGGGCCCGGGTGGAAGCTTTCTTT
TRBJ1-6 | - | TRBV7-9 | few | CASSPRTNSPLHF | TGTGCCAGCAGCCCGCGGACGAATTCACCCCTCCACTTT
TRBJ1-4 | TRBD1 | TRBV7-2 | - | CASSLKQGGHEKLFF | TGTGCCAGCAGCTTAAAGCAGGGGGGGCATGAAAAACTGTTTTTT
TRBJ2-2 | - | TRBV27 | - | CASSFARAGELFF | TGTGCCAGCAGTTTTGCGCGGGCCGGGGAGCTGTTTTTT
TRBJ2-3 | - | TRBV18 | - | CASSPPAQRDTQYF | TGTGCCAGCTCACCACCGGCGCAGAGGGATACGCAGTATTTT
TRBJ2-3 | - | TRBV20-1 | - | CSAVGDSTDTQYF | TGCAGCGCAGTGGGGGACAGCACAGATACGCAGTATTTT
TRBJ1-2 | - | TRBV20-1 | - | CSAQKKNYGYTF | TGCAGTGCTCAAAAGAAAAACTATGGCTACACCTTC
TRBJ2-5 | TRBD2 | TRBV27 | - | CASSFLLAGGPLETQYF | TGTGCCAGCAGTTTTTTGCTAGCGGGAGGGCCTTTAGAGACCCAGTACTTC
TRBJ2-1 | - | TRBV20-1 | - | CSARGTNFRVYNEQFF | TGCAGTGCTAGAGGGACTAACTTCCGTGTATACAATGAGCAGTTCTTC
TRBJ2-1 | TRBD1 | TRBV7-9 | - | CASSLVSPDRGRDEQFF | TGTGCCAGCAGCTTAGTCTCGCCGGACAGGGGAAGGGATGAGCAGTTCTTC
TRBJ2-7 | - | TRBV12-3/TRBV12-4 | many | CASSLMDGSYEQYF | TGTGCCAGCAGCCTCATGGACGGTTCCTACGAGCAGTACTTC
TRBJ1-4 | - | TRBV12-3/TRBV12-4 | - | CASSSTDRAQPNEKLFF | TGTGCCAGCAGTTCGACAGATCGGGCCCAACCTAATGAAAAACTGTTTTTT
TRBJ2-6 | TRBD2 | TRBV6-2/TRBV6-3 | few | CASSPRLAGVSRLSGANVLTF | TGTGCCAGCAGTCCCAGACTAGCGGGAGTAAGTAGGCTCTCTGGGGCCAACGTCCTGACTTTC
TRBJ2-4 | - | TRBV27 | many | CASSSNVGRRYF | TGTGCCAGCAGTTCAAACGTAGGGCGCCGGTACTTC
TRBJ2-7 | - | TRBV20-1 | - | CSASSLGPHEQYF | TGCAGTGCTAGTTCGCTGGGCCCACACGAGCAGTACTTC
TRBJ1-4 | - | TRBV18 | - | CASSPTGTDNEKLFF | TGTGCCAGCTCACCCACAGGGACCGATAATGAAAAACTGTTTTTT
TRBJ2-3 | - | TRBV7-2 | - | CASSLGWYGTDTQYF | TGTGCCAGCAGCTTAGGGTGGTACGGCACAGATACGCAGTATTTT
TRBJ1-3 | - | TRBV12-3/TRBV12-4 | few | CASSDALRVRGNTIYF | TGTGCCAGCAGTGATGCCCTCAGGGTTAGAGGAAACACCATATATTTT
TRBJ2-3 | - | TRBV29-1 | few | CSVEGATDTQYF | TGCAGCGTTGAGGGGGCAACAGATACGCAGTATTTT
TRBJ2-7 | TRBD1 | TRBV15 | few | CATSRADRGVYEQYF | TGTGCCACCAGCAGGGCTGACAGGGGAGTCTACGAGCAGTACTTC
TRBJ2-7 | TRBD2 | TRBV5-1 | - | CASSLDLAGEEQYF | TGCGCCAGCAGCTTGGATCTAGCGGGAGAGGAGCAGTACTTC
TRBJ2-1 | - | TRBV6-5 | few | CASSYTGANNEQFF | TGTGCCAGCAGTTACACCGGGGCGAACAATGAGCAGTTCTTC
TRBJ2-4 | - | TRBV29-1 | - | CSVAGGPRSSENIQYF | TGCAGCGTTGCTGGAGGCCCTAGAAGCTCCGAAAACATTCAGTACTTC
TRBJ2-6 | TRBD1 | TRBV20-1 | many | CSARDRTGSRAGANVLTF | TGCAGTGCTAGAGATCGGACAGGGAGTCGGGCTGGGGCCAACGTCCTGACTTTC
TRBJ2-2 | - | TRBV7-9 | - | CASSPPVPGELFF | TGTGCCAGCAGCCCCCCAGTTCCCGGGGAGCTGTTTTTT
TRBJ2-5 | - | TRBV12-3/TRBV12-4 | few | CASSSLGAETQYF | TGTGCCAGCAGTTCCCTGGGGGCAGAGACCCAGTACTTC
TRBJ2-1 | TRBD2 | TRBV5-1 | few | CASSLNWSGGAPNEQFF | TGCGCCAGCAGCTTGAACTGGAGCGGGGGGGCCCCCAATGAGCAGTTCTTC
TRBJ2-7 | TRBD2 | TRBV18 | many | CASSPGLAGIYEQYF | TGTGCCAGCTCACCCGGACTAGCGGGAATCTACGAGCAGTACTTC
TRBJ2-3 | - | TRBV20-1 | - | CSAAPGQRGDTQYF | TGCAGTGCAGCGCCGGGCCAACGAGGAGATACGCAGTATTTT
TRBJ2-1 | TRBD2 | TRBV20-1 | - | CSAAASGGGNEQFF | TGCAGTGCAGCTGCTAGCGGGGGGGGTAATGAGCAGTTCTTC
TRBJ2-1 | - | TRBV12-3/TRBV12-4 | few | CASSLRWGRKYNEQFF | TGTGCCAGCAGTCTCCGATGGGGGAGAAAGTACAATGAGCAGTTCTTC
TRBJ2-6 | - | TRBV20-1 | - | CSAPTVLANVLTF | TGCAGTGCTCCGACGGTGTTGGCCAACGTCCTGACTTTC
TRBJ1-2 | - | TRBV18 | - | CASSPPWGDGYTF | TGTGCCAGCTCACCACCGTGGGGAGACGGCTACACCTTC
TRBJ2-7 | - | TRBV6-1 | few | CASSEAGGAVVREQYF | TGTGCCAGCAGTGAAGCGGGGGGGGCCGTAGTACGCGAGCAGTACTTC
TRBJ2-7 | - | TRBV6-6 | few | CATDRQGHREQYF | TGTGCCACGGATCGCCAAGGACATCGCGAGCAGTACTTC
TRBJ1-2 | - | TRBV12-3/TRBV12-4 | - | CASSPQPNYGYTF | TGTGCCAGCAGCCCACAGCCGAACTATGGCTACACCTTC
TRBJ2-1 | TRBD2 | TRBV6-4 | - | CATQGFGGGHASSSYNEQFF | TGTGCCACCCAGGGATTCGGCGGGGGGCACGCATCAAGCTCCTACAATGAGCAGTTCTTC
TRBJ2-7 | TRBD1 | TRBV25-1 | few | CASRSSGTGEHEQYF | TGTGCCAGCAGGTCTTCCGGGACAGGGGAACACGAGCAGTACTTC
TRBJ2-1 | - | TRBV10-3 | - | CAIRDYNEQFF | TGTGCCATCAGGGACTACAATGAGCAGTTCTTC
TRBJ2-4 | - | TRBV20-1 | - | CSARDSTRLAKNSQYF | TGCAGTGCTAGAGATTCGACTAGGCTAGCCAAAAACAGTCAGTACTTC